This T cell receptor beta chain was documented in a study of CXCR3-negative and CXCR3-positive naive CD8 T cells. Per the germline V gene, CDR1 is SGHTA and CDR2 is FQGNSA. CDR3 length equals 14 residues. Study results and limitations: Comparison of naive subsets found surface CD5 to be comparable, and TCR strength was inferred on the basis of TRB CDR3 properties. Naive CXCR3-positive cells had TRB CDR3s more hydrophobic than those of CXCR3-negative naive cells. Diversity in memory CD8+ cells fell much lower than the comparably high levels seen in both naive subsets. TRBV-TRBJ usage matched between naive CXCR3-negative and CXCR3-positive cells but not between memory cells.

Through 5' RACE with UMI labels, the TRB cDNA libraries were prepared. TCRdb reprocessed the 5' RACE reads; each CDR3 protein has one entry and no DNA is given. The sample's table shows around 56,000 distinct CDR3 sequences. Worth noting for this clonotype: Its target is not known.

The sample taken for sequencing was naive CXCR3- CD8+ T cells from blood. Regarding subset: CD45RO-CCR7+CD27+CD95- naive CD8+ T cells lacking CXCR3 (TNR3-). This chain connects TRBV7-2 to TRBJ1-1. The sequence was collected from a human donor in good health. Some clones in this sample may be carry-over from other donors' samples. The CDR3 loop is CASSLSGGGTEAFF.